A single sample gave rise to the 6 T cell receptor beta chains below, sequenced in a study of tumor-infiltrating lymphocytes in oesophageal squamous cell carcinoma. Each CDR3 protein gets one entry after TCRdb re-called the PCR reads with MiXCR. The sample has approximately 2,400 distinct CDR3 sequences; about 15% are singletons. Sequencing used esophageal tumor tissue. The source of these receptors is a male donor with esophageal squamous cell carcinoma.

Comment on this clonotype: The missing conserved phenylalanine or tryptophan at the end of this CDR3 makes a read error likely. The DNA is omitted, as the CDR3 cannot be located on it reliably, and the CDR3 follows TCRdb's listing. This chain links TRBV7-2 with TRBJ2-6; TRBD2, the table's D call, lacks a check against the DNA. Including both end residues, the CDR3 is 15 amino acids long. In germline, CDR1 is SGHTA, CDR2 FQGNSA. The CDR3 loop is CASSLPSAGEQYFGA.

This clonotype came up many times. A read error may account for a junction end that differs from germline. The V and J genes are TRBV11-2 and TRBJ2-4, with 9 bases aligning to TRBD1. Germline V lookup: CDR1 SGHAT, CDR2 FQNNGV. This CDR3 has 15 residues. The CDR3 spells CASSLTGGENSPLHF. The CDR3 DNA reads TGTGCCAGCAGCCTTACAGGGGGCGAAAATTCACCCCTCCACTTC.

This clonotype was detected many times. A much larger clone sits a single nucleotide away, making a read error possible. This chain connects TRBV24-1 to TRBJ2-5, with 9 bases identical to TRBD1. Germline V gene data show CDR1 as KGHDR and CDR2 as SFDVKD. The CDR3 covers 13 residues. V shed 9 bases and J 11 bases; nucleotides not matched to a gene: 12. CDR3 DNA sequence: TGTGCCACCGAACAGGGGGCCTACAATGAGCAGTACTTC. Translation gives CATEQGAYNEQYF.

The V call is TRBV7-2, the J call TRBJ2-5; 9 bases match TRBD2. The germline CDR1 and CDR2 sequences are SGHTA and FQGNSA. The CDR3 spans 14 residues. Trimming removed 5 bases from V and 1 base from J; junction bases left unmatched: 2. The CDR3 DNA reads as TGTGCCAGCAGCGTTAGCGGGAGCCAAGAGACCCAGTACTTC. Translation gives CASSVSGSQETQYF.

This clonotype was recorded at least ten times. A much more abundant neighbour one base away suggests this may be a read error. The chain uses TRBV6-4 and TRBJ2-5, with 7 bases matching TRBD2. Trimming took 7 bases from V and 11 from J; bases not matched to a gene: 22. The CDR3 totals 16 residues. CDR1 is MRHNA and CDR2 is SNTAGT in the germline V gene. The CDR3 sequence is CASKGETSERYNEQYF. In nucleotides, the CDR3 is TGTGCCAGCAAGGGCGAAACTAGCGAACGATACAATGAGCAGTACTTC.

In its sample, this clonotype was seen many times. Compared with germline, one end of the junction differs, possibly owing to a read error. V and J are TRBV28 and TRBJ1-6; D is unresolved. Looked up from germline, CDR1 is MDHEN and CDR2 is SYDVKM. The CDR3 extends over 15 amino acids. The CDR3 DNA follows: TGTGCCAGCAGTTTGGAGGGCCCGTCGGTCTCACCCCTCCACTTC. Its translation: CASSLEGPSVSPLHF.